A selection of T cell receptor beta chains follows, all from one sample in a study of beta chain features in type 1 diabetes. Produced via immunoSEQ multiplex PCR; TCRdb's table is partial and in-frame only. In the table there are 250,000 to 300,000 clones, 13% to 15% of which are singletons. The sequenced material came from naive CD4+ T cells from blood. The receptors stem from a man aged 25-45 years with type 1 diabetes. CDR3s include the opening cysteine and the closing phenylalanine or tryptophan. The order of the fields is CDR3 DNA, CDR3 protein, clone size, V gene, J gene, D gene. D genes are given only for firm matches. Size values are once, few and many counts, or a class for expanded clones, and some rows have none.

cdr3_nt: TGTGCCAGCAGCCTCCGAGCGGGAAGATCAGATACGCAGTATTTT
cdr3_aa: CASSLRAGRSDTQYF
clone_size: .
v_call: TRBV7-9
j_call: TRBJ2-3
d_call: TRBD2

cdr3_nt: TGTGCCAGCAGCCTAGGGGACTGGAATGAGCAGTTCTTC
cdr3_aa: CASSLGDWNEQFF
clone_size: .
v_call: TRBV4-2
j_call: TRBJ2-1
d_call: .

cdr3_nt: TGTGCCAGCAGCCCGGACTGGAGGAGAGGTGAGCAGTACTTC
cdr3_aa: CASSPDWRRGEQYF
clone_size: .
v_call: TRBV14
j_call: TRBJ2-7
d_call: .

cdr3_nt: TGTGCCAGCAGCGCTGCACAGGGAATCTACGAGCAGTACTTC
cdr3_aa: CASSAAQGIYEQYF
clone_size: .
v_call: TRBV5-4
j_call: TRBJ2-7
d_call: .

cdr3_nt: TGCGCCAGCAGGTCGGTTAGCGGGGTCTACAATGAGCAGTTCTTC
cdr3_aa: CASRSVSGVYNEQFF
clone_size: few
v_call: TRBV5-1
j_call: TRBJ2-1
d_call: TRBD2

cdr3_nt: TGTGCTAGTAGGAGGGGAGATACGCAGTATTTT
cdr3_aa: CASRRGDTQYF
clone_size: .
v_call: TRBV7-7
j_call: TRBJ2-3
d_call: .

cdr3_nt: TGTGCCACCTCCCCCCGACTAGCGGGATGGGGGATTGGAGAGACCCAGTACTTC
cdr3_aa: CATSPRLAGWGIGETQYF
clone_size: .
v_call: TRBV28
j_call: TRBJ2-5
d_call: TRBD2

cdr3_nt: TGTGCCAGCAGCGCCAGGACTAGCGGAAGCTACGAGCAGTACTTC
cdr3_aa: CASSARTSGSYEQYF
clone_size: few
v_call: TRBV13
j_call: TRBJ2-7
d_call: TRBD2